Within the sample, the clone carrying this T cell receptor beta chain is medium-sized. The data were taken from a study of naive and memory T cell subsets. RNA was extracted from roughly 2.5 ml of whole blood of healthy adults. For blood and skin samples, reverse transcription used TCR alpha and beta constant primers. TCRdb independently ran MiXCR on the 5' RACE reads; one entry per CDR3 protein. The sample gives 20,000 to 25,000 distinct CDR3 sequences, about 4% of which show up once; over 7.5% is in the top ten. CDR1 SGHNT and CDR2 YYREEE come from the germline V gene (reference sequence). The CDR3 runs to 15 residues. V lost 4 bases and J lost 0, with 12 bases in between.

This rearrangement joins TRBV5-4 to TRBJ2-3; D possibly matches TRBD1 or TRBD2 (5 bases each). The sequence derives from a male donor in good health. In nucleotides, the CDR3 is TGTGCCAGCAGCAGGGACGCAGCTAGCACAGATACGCAGTATTTT. Translated: CASSRDAASTDTQYF.